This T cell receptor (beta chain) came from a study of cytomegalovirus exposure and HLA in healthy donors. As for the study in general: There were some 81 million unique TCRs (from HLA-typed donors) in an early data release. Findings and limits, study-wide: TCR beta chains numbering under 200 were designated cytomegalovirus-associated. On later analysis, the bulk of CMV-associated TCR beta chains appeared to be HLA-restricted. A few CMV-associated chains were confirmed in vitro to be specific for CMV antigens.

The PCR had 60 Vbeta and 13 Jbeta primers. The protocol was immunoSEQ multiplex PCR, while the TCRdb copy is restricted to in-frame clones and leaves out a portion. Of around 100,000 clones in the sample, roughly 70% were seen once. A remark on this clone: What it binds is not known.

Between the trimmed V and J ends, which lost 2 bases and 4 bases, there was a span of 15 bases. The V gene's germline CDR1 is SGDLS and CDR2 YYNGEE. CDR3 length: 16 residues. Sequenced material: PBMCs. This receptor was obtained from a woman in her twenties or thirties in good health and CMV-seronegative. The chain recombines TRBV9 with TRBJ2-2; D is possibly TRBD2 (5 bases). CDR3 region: CASSVLGETSTGELFF. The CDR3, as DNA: TGTGCCAGCAGCGTTCTCGGGGAAACCTCCACCGGGGAGCTGTTTTTT. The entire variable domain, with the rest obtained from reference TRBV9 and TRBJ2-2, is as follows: DSGVTQTPKHLITATGQRVTLRCSPRSGDLSVYWYQQSLDQGLQFLIQYYNGEERAKGNILERFSAQQFPDLHSELNLSSLELGDSALYFCASSVLGETSTGELFFGEGSRLTVL.